The next 32 T cell receptor beta chains were all read from a single sample in a study of T cells after yellow fever vaccination. MiXCR, applied by TCRdb to the 5' RACE reads, yields one record per CDR3 protein. The sample records 350,000 to 550,000 distinct CDR3 sequences, roughly 20% being singletons. The input for sequencing was PBMCs, taken before the yellow fever booster vaccination. The receptors derive from a man aged 18-30 years who received the YFV17D yellow fever vaccine.

This clonotype appeared a few times. This chain joins TRBV6-5 and TRBJ1-1; D gene unclear. Trimming took 5 bases from V and 1 from J, leaving 5 bases between them. Per germline, CDR1 MNHEY and CDR2 SVGAGI. The CDR3 is 12 amino acids. The CDR3 loop reads CASSTENTEAFF. DNA for the CDR3: TGTGCCAGCAGTACAGAGAACACTGAAGCTTTCTTT.

The table lists this clonotype with a few counts. The chain is built from TRBV4-2 and TRBJ1-1; D gene uncertain. Germline V CDR1 and CDR2: LGHNA, YNFKEQ. The CDR3 is made up of 13 amino acids. Trimming left V 0 bases short and J 3 bases short, with 5 bases between. DNA for the CDR3: TGTGCCAGCAGCCAAGATCTTTACACTGAAGCTTTCTTT. Encoded protein: CASSQDLYTEAFF.

V and J are TRBV7-8 and TRBJ2-7; TRBD1 aligns across 8 bases. The J segment lost 2 bases and the V segment lost 1 base, leaving 7 bases of the junction unmatched. Looked up from germline, CDR1 is SGHVS and CDR2 is FQNEAQ. CDR3 length equals 16 residues. The CDR3 DNA is TGTGCCAGCAGCTTAGTCCGGGACAGGAGACCCTACGAGCAGTACTTC. Translated, it gives CASSLVRDRRPYEQYF.

This clonotype showed up just a few times. The chain couples TRBV15 to TRBJ1-4; D is possibly TRBD1 (5 bases). Per the germline V gene, CDR1 is LNHNV and CDR2 is YYDKDF (reference sequence). The V gene lost 0 bases and the J gene lost 7 bases, with 6 bases spanning the gap. The CDR3 length is 13 residues. The CDR3 coding sequence is TGTGCCACCAGCAGAGATAGGGGTGAAAAACTGTTTTTT. Residues: CATSRDRGEKLFF.

This clonotype was seen a handful of times. The gene calls are TRBV4-1 and TRBJ2-1; 7 bases are shared with TRBD1. Germline-derived CDR1 and CDR2 are MGHRA and YSYEKL. Trimming removed 4 bases from V and 8 bases from J; junction bases left unmatched: 11. The CDR3 has 15 residues. The DNA for the CDR3 is TGCGCCAGCAGCCCTGGTGGAGGCCAGGGGGATGAGCAGTTCTTC. This gives the protein CASSPGGGQGDEQFF.

A few counts support this clonotype. The rearrangement uses TRBV6-5 and TRBJ1-1; D remains unclear. CDR3 length equals 13 residues. CDR1 is MNHEY and CDR2 is SVGAGI in the germline V gene. The V end was cut by 8 bases, the J end by 5 bases, with 15 bases between. DNA of the CDR3: TGTGCCAGCCGGGCAGGAGTCGGGACTGAAGCTTTCTTT. Translated, it gives CASRAGVGTEAFF.

This clonotype was counted a few times. The chain couples TRBV5-1 to TRBJ1-2; D ambiguous. Germline V gives CDR1 SGHRS, CDR2 YFSETQ. Trimming left V 4 bases short and J 2 bases short, with 12 bases between. CDR3 length equals 14 residues. The CDR3 nucleotides read TGCGCCAGCAGCGCCCGGACGGAGAACTATGGCTACACCTTC. Protein sequence: CASSARTENYGYTF.

The chain has TRBV27 and TRBJ2-4; D is perhaps TRBD2 (6 bases). From germline, CDR1 is MNHEY and CDR2 SMNVEV (reference sequence). V lost 3 bases, J lost 9 bases, and 12 bases lay in between. The length of the CDR3 is 13 residues. The DNA of the CDR3 is TGTGCCAGCAGTTTGGCCCGGGACTTCATTCAGTACTTC. It encodes CASSLARDFIQYF.

This clonotype was detected only a few times. The chain recombines TRBV5-1 with TRBJ1-4, with D tentatively TRBD1 (6 bases). This CDR3 is 16 amino acids long. V lost 0 bases and J lost 6, with 15 bases in between. The germline V gene has CDR1 SGHRS and CDR2 YFSETQ. For the CDR3, the DNA is TGCGCCAGCAGCTTGGACAGGGCGGCAGCCCATGAAAAACTGTTTTTT. This encodes CASSLDRAAAHEKLFF.

In its sample, this clonotype was seen a few times. The chain is built from TRBV9 and TRBJ2-2; TRBD1 agrees at 7 bases. V lost 4 bases, J lost 6 bases, and 3 bases stayed unmatched. This CDR3 contains 13 residues. Germline loops: CDR1 SGDLS, CDR2 YYNGEE. CDR3 in DNA: TGTGCCAGCAGCACGACAGGGTCCGGGGAGCTGTTTTTT. Translated: CASSTTGSGELFF.

This clonotype was seen a handful of times. The J gene is TRBJ2-5, the V gene TRBV12-3 or TRBV12-4; D might be TRBD1 (8 bases). Trimming pared 5 bases from V and 4 bases from J, leaving 11 bases between. CDR3 size: 13 residues. This CDR3 is CASSTGGGETQYF. CDR3 bases: TGTGCCAGCAGTACAGGGGGGGGAGAGACCCAGTACTTC.

This clonotype was observed many times. The chain combines TRBV9 with TRBJ2-4, with D tentatively TRBD1 or TRBD2 (5 bases each). There are 15 residues in the CDR3. Germline V gene data show CDR1 as SGDLS and CDR2 as YYNGEE. Trimming took 0 bases from V and 6 from J, leaving 13 bases between them. The CDR3 loop reads CASSVGGVSGNIQYF. The CDR3 coding sequence is TGTGCCAGCAGCGTAGGAGGGGTTTCGGGAAACATTCAGTACTTC.

V usage is TRBV28 and J usage is TRBJ2-1, with 8 bases fitting TRBD2. The CDR3 is 17 amino acids. Germline CDR1 is MDHEN and CDR2 is SYDVKM. J was trimmed by 4 bases and V by 6 bases; bases with no gene match: 14. The CDR3 is CASSWVSGTRAYNEQFF. For the CDR3, the DNA is TGTGCCAGCAGCTGGGTTTCTGGGACTAGAGCTTACAATGAGCAGTTCTTC.

This clonotype was recorded only once. This chain uses TRBV5-5 with TRBJ2-2, with TRBD2 identical over 10 bases. This CDR3 comprises 15 residues. Germline CDR1 SGHKS, CDR2 YYEKEE (reference sequence). Losses at the gene ends were 2 bases for V and 6 bases for J; bases not matched to a gene: 4. The CDR3 sequence: CASSFSGGGSGELFF. The CDR3 nucleotides read TGTGCCAGCAGCTTCAGCGGGGGGGGTTCCGGGGAGCTGTTTTTT.

The genes are TRBV7-9 and TRBJ2-1, with 9 bases matching TRBD2. This CDR3 spans 16 amino acids. Germline-derived CDR1 and CDR2 are SEHNR and FQNEAQ (reference sequence). V gave up 5 bases and J gave up 2 bases; unmatched junction bases: 7. CDR3 nucleotide sequence: TGTGCCAGCAGCCAGGGAGTAGCGGGAGCCTACAATGAGCAGTTCTTC. It is translated as CASSQGVAGAYNEQFF.

The count of this clonotype is one. The chain joins TRBV20-1 to TRBJ2-3; 7 positions agree with TRBD1. Trimming removed 2 bases from V and 5 bases from J; junction bases left unmatched: 10. This CDR3 is built from 15 residues. Germline loops: CDR1 DFQATT, CDR2 SNEGSKA (reference sequence). CDR3 loop: CSARSVDRVGDTQYF. In nucleotides, the CDR3 is TGCAGTGCTAGATCTGTCGACAGGGTCGGAGATACGCAGTATTTT.

The V gene is TRBV12-3 or TRBV12-4, the J gene TRBJ1-3; D is perhaps TRBD1 (5 bases). The CDR3 spans 19 residues. The germline V and J ends were trimmed by 7 bases and 2 bases, with 27 bases remaining between them. CDR3 DNA sequence: TGTGCCAGCACCCCTGGATGGGGAGGGGATCTACAAACTGGAAACACCATATATTTT. It encodes CASTPGWGGDLQTGNTIYF.

The rearrangement joins TRBV18 to TRBJ1-1; D is unresolved. The germline V and J ends were trimmed by 0 bases and 6 bases, with 20 bases remaining between them. The CDR3 totals 17 residues. CDR1 is KGHSH, CDR2 LQKENI, per germline. The CDR3 loop is CASSPPSRSPYEAEAFF. The CDR3, as DNA: TGTGCCAGCTCACCACCAAGTAGATCCCCTTATGAGGCTGAAGCTTTCTTT.

This clonotype was recorded a few times. This sequence joins TRBV9 and TRBJ1-1; D unresolved. Trimming took off 0 bases at V and 1 base at J, with 7 bases between the two ends. The CDR3 runs to 14 residues. From germline, CDR1 is SGDLS and CDR2 YYNGEE. CDR3 sequence (DNA): TGTGCCAGCAGCGTAGTATCGGGGAACACTGAAGCTTTCTTT. Translation: CASSVVSGNTEAFF.

This chain joins TRBV12-3 or TRBV12-4 and TRBJ2-1; D not resolved. V gave up 7 bases and J gave up 0 bases, with 13 bases separating them. The CDR3 runs to 15 residues. CDR3 region: CASNSPVSSYNEQFF. CDR3 DNA: TGTGCCAGCAATTCCCCGGTTAGCTCCTACAATGAGCAGTTCTTC.

This clonotype was picked up a small number of times. The V and J genes are TRBV20-1 and TRBJ1-2, with D possibly matching TRBD1 (5 bases). The CDR3 extends over 12 amino acids. V was clipped by 5 bases and J by 6 bases, with 13 bases between them. Germline V CDR1 and CDR2: DFQATT, SNEGSKA (reference sequence). In DNA, the CDR3 is TGCAGTGCTTACCCGGGGGGACATGGCTACACCTTC. Translating it yields CSAYPGGHGYTF.

The genes are TRBV27 and TRBJ1-6; 8 nucleotides agree with TRBD1. CDR1 is MNHEY, CDR2 SMNVEV, per germline (reference sequence). With 1 base clipped from V and 7 bases from J, the junction kept 12 bases outside the gene matches. CDR3 length: 18 amino acids. The DNA of the CDR3 is TGTGCCAGCAGTTTATGGTCAGGGGGCGCGGGAGGGAATTCACCCCTCCACTTT. Protein sequence: CASSLWSGGAGGNSPLHF.

This clonotype was counted at least ten times. This chain links TRBV18 with TRBJ2-7; D is perhaps TRBD1 or TRBD2 (6 bases each). Germline loops: CDR1 KGHSH, CDR2 LQKENI. The CDR3 runs to 14 residues. The V end was cut by 6 bases, the J end by 3 bases, with 15 bases between. CDR3 amino acids: CASSHGGGGYEQYF. The CDR3 DNA reads TGTGCCAGCTCTCACGGAGGGGGAGGCTACGAGCAGTACTTC.

This clonotype was detected a few times. V is TRBV12-3 or TRBV12-4 and J is TRBJ1-6; tentative D call: TRBD1 (6 bases). V lost 6 bases, J lost 7 bases, and 19 bases lay in between. The CDR3 spans 16 residues. CDR3 residues: CASSPRQAASNSPLHF. CDR3 DNA sequence: TGTGCCAGCAGCCCACGACAGGCCGCCTCGAATTCACCCCTCCACTTT.

This clonotype has a handful of counts. J is TRBJ1-1 and V is TRBV6-5; TRBD1 agrees at 7 bases. Germline V gives CDR1 MNHEY, CDR2 SVGAGI. After removal of 6 bases from V and 5 bases from J, the junction contained 6 bases not matched to a gene. The CDR3 is 13 residues long. The CDR3 DNA reads as TGTGCCAGCAGGAAGGCAGGGGGAACTGAAGCTTTCTTT. It specifies CASRKAGGTEAFF.

The V gene is TRBV2, the J gene TRBJ1-6; 10 bases line up with TRBD1. The germline gives CDR1 SNHLY, CDR2 FYNNEI. After removal of 4 bases from V and 10 bases from J, the junction contained 4 bases not matched to a gene. The CDR3 has 14 residues. This CDR3 reads CASSVGTGASPLHF. In DNA, the CDR3 is TGTGCCAGCAGTGTGGGGACAGGGGCCTCACCCCTCCACTTT. The whole variable domain, filled in from reference TRBV2 and TRBJ1-6, reads EPEVTQTPSHQVTQMGQEVILRCVPISNHLYFYWYRQILGQKVEFLVSFYNNEISEKSEIFDDQFSVERPDGSNFTLKIRSTKLEDSAMYFCASSVGTGASPLHFGNGTRLTVT.

This clonotype was observed a few times. The CDR3 region has the DNA TGTGCCTGGACTGAGGGGCTGAATCAGCCCCAGCATTTT. As protein: CAWTEGLNQPQHF. The chain carries TRBV30 and TRBJ1-5; a possible D gene is TRBD1 (5 bases). This CDR3 region has 13 residues. Germline V gives CDR1 GTSNPN, CDR2 SVGIG (reference sequence). V lost 4 bases and J lost 4, with 11 bases in between.

The chain combines TRBV4-3 with TRBJ1-4; a possible D gene is TRBD1 (5 bases). Between the trimmed V and J ends, which lost 0 bases and 1 base, there was a span of 12 bases. The CDR3 loop spans 17 amino acids. The germline CDR1 and CDR2 sequences are LGHNA and YSLEER. The CDR3 DNA sequence: TGCGCCAGCAGCCAAGATAAAGGGGCGCGAACTAATGAAAAACTGTTTTTT. It translates to CASSQDKGARTNEKLFF.

This clonotype was recorded a few times. The genes are TRBV4-2 and TRBJ2-3, with a possible D match to TRBD2 (5 bases). V was pared by 1 base and J by 0 bases, with 8 bases between. The CDR3 spans 15 residues. Per germline, CDR1 LGHNA and CDR2 YNFKEQ. CDR3 bases: TGTGCCAGCAGCCAAGGGACTTCTAGCACAGATACGCAGTATTTT. It codes for CASSQGTSSTDTQYF.

The chain carries TRBV5-8 and TRBJ2-4; D may be TRBD1 or TRBD2 (5 bases each). The V and J ends lost 0 bases and 2 bases respectively, with 18 bases between them. Germline V gives CDR1 SGHTS, CDR2 YDEGEE. The CDR3 has 18 residues. CDR3 in DNA: TGTGCCAGCAGCTTGGGTACGACGGGGCTGGGGTCCAAAAACATTCAGTACTTC. Protein: CASSLGTTGLGSKNIQYF.

This clonotype was detected once. V gene TRBV12-3 or TRBV12-4 combines with J gene TRBJ2-5; 7 bases match TRBD1. V was clipped by 6 bases and J by 3 bases; unmatched bases: 7. The CDR3 sequence is 14 residues long. CDR3 sequence: CASSPPGQKETQYF. In DNA form, the CDR3 reads TGTGCCAGCAGCCCTCCGGGACAGAAAGAGACCCAGTACTTC.

The sample holds a few counts of this clonotype. The V call is TRBV6-2 or TRBV6-3, the J call TRBJ1-1; 8 bases match TRBD1. Germline CDR1 reads MNHEY; CDR2 reads SVGEGT. The CDR3 totals 14 residues. V trimming: 0 bases; J trimming: 8 bases; junction bases outside the gene matches: 5. The CDR3 bases are TGTGCCAGCAGTTACTCTTCAGGGGGCTTCGAAGCTTTCTTT. Residues: CASSYSSGGFEAFF.